This T cell receptor (beta chain) was obtained from a study of shared clonotypes between healthy human individuals. The repertoire was sequenced with immunoSEQ multiplex PCR; TCRdb's copy has only in-frame clones and lacks some. The sample consists of some 2,500,000 clones, approximately 94% of them appearing once. Germline V gene data show CDR1 as MNHEY and CDR2 as SMNVEV (reference sequence). The CDR3 runs to 14 residues. V gave up 6 bases and J gave up 7 bases, with 16 bases separating them. Study-wide findings and caveats: Genetic and exposure-history diversity was limited by the few donors. Compared with memory subsets, naive subsets generally had larger estimated richness. For naive CD4 cells, 4% to 6% of clonotypes were shared across a handful of donors.

As concerns this clone: The target antigen is unknown.

Into CD45RA+ naive and CD45RA-negative memory subsets, the CD4+ cells were split. The chain combines TRBV27 with TRBJ2-1; the D gene is possibly TRBD1 (6 bases). Sequencing was carried out using naive CD4+ T cells from PBMCs. Noted subset: CD45RA+ positively selected. The receptor comes from a man aged 18 to 35 in good health. Some clones in this sample may be carry-over from other donors' samples. The CDR3 loop reads CASRGDYGQNEQFF. The CDR3 DNA sequence: TGTGCCAGCAGGGGGGATTATGGACAGAATGAGCAGTTCTTC.